The 20 T cell receptor beta chains below come from one sample, sequenced in a study of blood T cell repertoires in COVID-19. Sequenced by immunoSEQ multiplex PCR; TCRdb stores in-frame clones only, minus some. The sample contains approximately 230,000 clones, around 90% of which appear only once. Sequenced material: peripheral blood. The source is a man aged 80 or over with acute or convalescent COVID-19.

CDR3 protein: CASSLGPGDEQYF. In DNA form, the CDR3 reads TGTGCCAGCAGTTTAGGTCCGGGGGACGAGCAGTACTTC. The chain links TRBV28 to TRBJ2-7, with D possibly being TRBD2 (6 bases). Germline V gene data show CDR1 as MDHEN and CDR2 as SYDVKM. This CDR3 has 13 amino acids. The V gene lost 2 bases and the J gene lost 5 bases, with 10 bases spanning the gap.

The V gene is TRBV3-1 (or the pseudogene TRBV3-2), the J gene TRBJ2-7; a possible D gene is TRBD2 (6 bases). V lost 0 bases, J lost 3 bases, and 21 bases lay in between. There are 18 residues in the CDR3. CDR1 LGHDT and CDR2 YNNKEL come from the germline V gene (reference sequence). In nucleotides, the CDR3 is TGTGCCAGCAGCCAAGACGCATCGTCGGGGGAGCCTTTCTACGAGCAGTACTTC. This encodes CASSQDASSGEPFYEQYF.

For the CDR3, the DNA is TGTGCCAGCACTACGGGAGGACTAGCGAGCACAGATACGCAGTATTTT. This translates into CASTTGGLASTDTQYF. V and J are TRBV7-2 and TRBJ2-3; 9 bases align to TRBD2. The CDR3 spans 16 residues. Germline CDR1 is SGHTA and CDR2 is FQGNSA. Losses at the gene ends were 7 bases for V and 0 bases for J; bases not matched to a gene: 8.

This clone appeared a few times. This chain uses TRBV6-2 or TRBV6-3 with TRBJ2-1, with 12 bases lining up with TRBD2. Per germline, CDR1 MNHEY and CDR2 SVGEGT. Losses at the gene ends were 1 base for V and 0 bases for J; bases not matched to a gene: 7. This CDR3 comprises 19 residues. This CDR3 reads CASSYWGLAGDDSYNEQFF. For the CDR3, the DNA is TGTGCCAGCAGTTACTGGGGACTAGCGGGTGATGACTCCTACAATGAGCAGTTCTTC.

The chain recombines TRBV15 with TRBJ2-1, with 7 positions matching TRBD2. Germline assignment: CDR1 LNHNV and CDR2 YYDKDF (reference sequence). The V gene end was trimmed by 1 base and the J gene end by 6 bases; junction bases not matched to a gene: 3. The CDR3 has 14 residues. The CDR3 spells CATSRGEGSNEQFF. The CDR3, as DNA: TGTGCCACCAGCAGAGGGGAGGGGAGCAATGAGCAGTTCTTC.

The DNA of the CDR3 is TGTGCCACCAGCCAAAGGGACAGGGCAAATGAAAAACTGTTTTTT. Translating it yields CATSQRDRANEKLFF. J is TRBJ1-4 and V is TRBV15; 9 bases match TRBD1. The CDR3 loop spans 15 amino acids. CDR1 and CDR2 from the germline V gene are LNHNV and YYDKDF (reference sequence). V gave up 5 bases and J gave up 5 bases; unmatched junction bases: 6.

This chain links TRBV14 with TRBJ2-7, with D perhaps matching TRBD1 (6 bases). V was clipped by 3 bases and J by 5 bases, with 17 bases between them. The germline CDR1 and CDR2 sequences are SGHDN and FVKESK. This CDR3 has 15 amino acids. DNA for the CDR3: TGTGCCAGCAGCCAGTTAGTCGGCAGGGGACACGAGCAGTACTTC. Translating gives CASSQLVGRGHEQYF.

This clone was detected once. This CDR3 is CASSPPPTRVRVDTQYF. CDR3 nucleotides: TGTGCCAGTAGTCCCCCCCCTACCAGGGTTAGAGTAGATACGCAGTATTTT. The V and J genes are TRBV19 and TRBJ2-3, with D perhaps matching TRBD1 (5 bases). Deletions cut 5 bases from V and 5 bases from J, with 23 bases between. The length of the CDR3 is 17 residues. Germline V gene lookup returns CDR1 LNHDA and CDR2 SQIVND (reference sequence).

The chain has TRBV25-1 and TRBJ1-5, with unresolved D. CDR1 and CDR2 (germline): MGHDK, SYGVNS. This CDR3 region has 14 residues. The V end lost 4 bases, the J end lost 0 bases, and 7 bases lay between the germline ends. The DNA of the CDR3 is TGTGCCAGCAGTGGCAGGCTTAGCAATCAGCCCCAGCATTTT. It yields the protein CASSGRLSNQPQHF.

The rearrangement joins TRBV5-5 to TRBJ2-3; D not resolved. Trimming left V 0 bases short and J 5 bases short, with 7 bases between. The CDR3 is 13 residues long. Germline V CDR1 and CDR2: SGHKS, YYEKEE (reference sequence). CDR3 DNA sequence: TGTGCCAGCAGCTTGGAAGCGCGAGATACGCAGTATTTT. Its translation: CASSLEARDTQYF. The complete variable domain, with remaining parts taken from reference TRBV5-5 and TRBJ2-3, reads DAGVTQSPTHLIKTRGQQVTLRCSPISGHKSVSWYQQVLGQGPQFIFQYYEKEERGRGNFPDRFSARQFPNYSSELNVNALLLGDSALYLCASSLEARDTQYFGPGTRLTVL.

The chain links TRBV28 to TRBJ1-3; D perhaps matches TRBD1 (5 bases). With 1 base removed from V and 5 bases from J, the gap between germline ends came to 12 bases. Germline assignment: CDR1 MDHEN and CDR2 SYDVKM. The CDR3 length is 15 residues. CDR3 DNA: TGTGCCAGCAGTTTATATTCAGGGTTGAGAAACACCATATATTTT. This codes for CASSLYSGLRNTIYF.

This clone occurred a few times. The V gene is TRBV6-1, the J gene TRBJ2-7; D is unclear. CDR3 length equals 15 residues. V was pared by 0 bases and J by 1 base, with 10 bases between. Germline V gene lookup returns CDR1 MNHNS and CDR2 SASEGT. CDR3: CASSEAWWASYEQYF. Here the CDR3 DNA reads TGTGCCAGCAGTGAAGCATGGTGGGCGTCCTACGAGCAGTACTTC.

The V gene is TRBV5-1, the J gene TRBJ1-1; 7 nucleotides align to TRBD1. V lost 4 bases and J lost 4; bases outside the gene matches: 4. Germline-derived CDR1 and CDR2 are SGHRS and YFSETQ. The CDR3 sequence is 13 residues long. Here the CDR3 reads CASSDRVSTEAFF. CDR3 DNA: TGCGCCAGCAGCGACAGGGTGTCCACTGAAGCTTTCTTT.

The chain has TRBV19 and TRBJ2-1, with TRBD2 as a possible D gene (7 bases). CDR1 and CDR2 (germline): LNHDA, SQIVND (reference sequence). Trimming pared 3 bases from V and 4 bases from J, leaving 13 bases between. CDR3 length: 15 residues. The CDR3: CASSISGGRYNEQFF. The CDR3 DNA reads as TGTGCCAGTAGTATTTCGGGGGGCCGTTACAATGAGCAGTTCTTC.

This clone occurred once. The chain recombines TRBV4-3 with TRBJ2-1, with D tentatively TRBD2 (5 bases). This CDR3 region has 17 residues. Trimming took 0 bases from V and 1 from J, leaving 13 bases between them. CDR1 is LGHNA and CDR2 is YSLEER in the germline V gene. CDR3 loop: CASSQDILAPSYNEQFF. As DNA, the CDR3 is TGCGCCAGCAGCCAAGATATCCTAGCCCCTTCCTACAATGAGCAGTTCTTC.

The chain carries TRBV7-9 and TRBJ1-2, with a possible D match to TRBD1 (6 bases). Trimming removed 5 bases from V and 1 base from J, with 8 bases in between. Per germline, CDR1 SEHNR and CDR2 FQNEAQ (reference sequence). The CDR3 contains 13 residues. CDR3 amino acids: CASSRQVNYGYTF. The DNA for the CDR3 is TGTGCCAGCAGCCGACAGGTTAACTATGGCTACACCTTC.

The V gene is TRBV7-9, the J gene TRBJ1-5, with 9 positions matching TRBD1. Germline CDR1 and CDR2: SEHNR and FQNEAQ (reference sequence). V was clipped by 6 bases and J by 0 bases; unmatched bases: 0. The CDR3 has 14 amino acids. The CDR3 sequence is CASRGQGSNQPQHF. The DNA of the CDR3 is TGTGCCAGCAGGGGACAGGGTAGCAATCAGCCCCAGCATTTT.

A remark on this clone: The sample contains more than one DNA sequence encoding this CDR3. The rearrangement joins TRBV27 to TRBJ2-7; TRBD1 matches 8 bases. The CDR3 is made up of 13 amino acids. Per germline, CDR1 MNHEY and CDR2 SMNVEV (reference sequence). Losses at the gene ends were 5 bases for V and 3 bases for J; bases not matched to a gene: 3. The CDR3 DNA reads TGTGCCAGCAGTCCAGGGACAGGCTACGAGCAGTACTTC. As protein: CASSPGTGYEQYF.

This clone was counted a single time. This chain connects TRBV10-3 to TRBJ2-7, with D possibly TRBD1 on 5 matching bases. The CDR3 is made up of 13 amino acids. Germline values: CDR1 ENHRY, CDR2 SYGVKD. The germline V and J ends were trimmed by 6 bases and 2 bases, with 11 bases remaining between them. The CDR3 DNA reads as TGTGCCATCAGCAAGGCAGGGACCTACGAGCAGTACTTC. It encodes CAISKAGTYEQYF.

The chain couples TRBV9 to TRBJ2-5; 11 bases line up with TRBD2. V gave up 0 bases and J gave up 2 bases; unmatched junction bases: 6. The CDR3 runs to 17 residues. The germline gives CDR1 SGDLS, CDR2 YYNGEE. The CDR3 is CASSVDGASGGQETQYF. In nucleotides, the CDR3 is TGTGCCAGCAGCGTAGACGGAGCTAGCGGGGGGCAAGAGACCCAGTACTTC.